This TCR beta chain originates from a study of T cell repertoires in cytomegalovirus infection. Study background: Public signatures in TCR beta pointed to CMV infection and matching HLA type. Study results and limitations: Individuals carrying CMV plus the relevant HLA were identified by cumulative frequency of public TCR beta families. It was HLA-C-restricted CMV-specific TCR beta clonotypes that dominated the response ex vivo.

Only a few counts were recorded for this clonotype. Its specificity is unknown. A single record per CDR3 protein comes from TCRdb applying MiXCR to the reads. The data show some 240,000 distinct CDR3 sequences, approximately 15% seen once. From germline, CDR1 is MDHEN and CDR2 SYDVKM. This CDR3 region has 11 residues. Deletions cut 3 bases from V and 9 bases from J, with 6 bases between. Sequenced material: CD8+ T cells from PBMCs. The chain uses TRBV28 and TRBJ2-1; D unclear. The source of this sequence is a human donor in good health (CMV status not recorded). Some clones in this sample may be carry-over from other donors' samples. CDR3 amino acids: CASSLSPEQFF. CDR3 nucleotide sequence: TGTGCCAGCAGTTTGTCCCCTGAGCAGTTCTTC.